Below, 17 T cell receptor beta chains from the same sample are listed, as sequenced in a study of T-cell reconstitution after alpha-beta-depleted transplantation in children. Unique molecular identifiers were used to barcode this TCRbeta library. From the PCR reads, TCRdb called clonotypes with MiXCR, one entry per CDR3 protein. The data contain some 140,000 distinct CDR3 sequences, roughly 10% of them singletons. The sequencing here drew on PBMCs, mostly from graft donor cells, taken 180 days after TCRalphabeta/CD19-depleted stem cell transplant. The receptor set was obtained from a girl in the first two years of life who had a stem cell transplant for combined immunodeficiency, so the T cells may come from the graft donor.

This rearrangement joins TRBV7-2 to TRBJ2-1; possibly TRBD2 for D (6 bases). The CDR3 runs to 13 residues. V lost 1 base, J lost 10 bases, and 11 bases lay in between. Germline CDR1 reads SGHTA; CDR2 reads FQGNSA. The CDR3: CASSLGRGTEQFF. As DNA, the CDR3 is TGTGCCAGCAGCTTAGGCCGGGGGACCGAGCAGTTCTTC.

The rearrangement uses TRBV12-3 or TRBV12-4 and TRBJ1-1, with D unresolved. The V end lost 6 bases, the J end lost 3 bases, and 11 bases lay between the germline ends. The CDR3 is 13 residues long. Written as DNA, the CDR3 is TGTGCCAGCAGCCAACGTGCACACACTGAAGCTTTCTTT. Amino acid sequence: CASSQRAHTEAFF.

This clonotype was detected only a few times. The V call is TRBV5-1, the J call TRBJ2-7, with 9 positions matching TRBD1. CDR3 length: 17 residues. Germline V gives CDR1 SGHRS, CDR2 YFSETQ. The junction had 12 bases not matched to a gene; V was cut back by 2 bases and J by 3 bases. CDR3 bases: TGCGCCAGCAGCTTTTGGGTCGGGACAGGGTGGAGCTACGAGCAGTACTTC. It yields the protein CASSFWVGTGWSYEQYF.

The V gene is TRBV28, the J gene TRBJ2-3, with D possibly being TRBD1 or TRBD2 (6 bases each). CDR1 MDHEN and CDR2 SYDVKM come from the germline V gene. V gave up 3 bases and J gave up 6 bases, with 13 bases separating them. The CDR3 is 14 amino acids. The CDR3 nucleotides are TGTGCCAGCAGTTTTACCGGGGGCGCCGATACGCAGTATTTT. It yields the protein CASSFTGGADTQYF.

V usage is TRBV20-1 and J usage is TRBJ2-7; a possible D gene is TRBD1 (5 bases). The CDR3 runs 16 residues. Trimming stripped 0 bases from V and 3 bases from J, with 18 bases between. Germline-derived CDR1 and CDR2 are DFQATT and SNEGSKA (reference sequence). The CDR3 DNA reads as TGCAGTGCTAGAGATGGGTGGCGACAGTGCTTCTACGAGCAGTACTTC. It codes for CSARDGWRQCFYEQYF.

This clonotype appeared a few times. The chain links TRBV18 to TRBJ2-2; no reliable D call. V was shortened by 3 bases and J by 1 base, with 6 bases between the two germline ends. CDR3 size: 14 residues. Germline CDR1 reads KGHSH; CDR2 reads LQKENI. CDR3 region: CASSPTGNTGELFF. The CDR3 DNA follows: TGTGCCAGCTCACCGACTGGGAACACCGGGGAGCTGTTTTTT.

This chain uses TRBV20-1 with TRBJ1-4, with D hard to call. The CDR3 runs to 12 residues. Trimming took 3 bases from V and 8 from J, leaving 10 bases between them. Germline V gene sequence: CDR1 DFQATT, CDR2 SNEGSKA (reference sequence). The CDR3 DNA is TGCAGTGCTAGGGTCCCGGCCGAAAAACTGTTTTTT. It yields the protein CSARVPAEKLFF.

The CDR3 region is CASSFSGTTRGNIQYF. DNA for the CDR3: TGTGCCAGCAGTTTTAGCGGGACTACAAGGGGAAACATTCAGTACTTC. The chain couples TRBV2 to TRBJ2-4, with TRBD2 identical over 8 bases. Germline CDR1 SNHLY, CDR2 FYNNEI. V was clipped by 5 bases and J by 6 bases; unmatched bases: 12. CDR3 length: 16 amino acids.

This clonotype was seen only a few times. This chain joins TRBV5-6 and TRBJ1-1; possibly TRBD1 for D (6 bases). Germline V gene sequence: CDR1 SGHDT, CDR2 YYEEEE. V gave up 1 base and J gave up 12 bases, with 19 bases separating them. The CDR3 loop spans 14 amino acids. The CDR3 sequence: CASSLPGTMEITFF. The CDR3 DNA follows: TGTGCCAGCAGCTTGCCCGGGACAATGGAAATAACTTTCTTT.

The rearrangement joins TRBV19 to TRBJ2-1, with D tentatively TRBD2 (7 bases). Trimming left V 6 bases short and J 5 bases short, with 23 bases between. Germline CDR1 reads LNHDA; CDR2 reads SQIVND (reference sequence). The CDR3 loop spans 17 amino acids. CDR3 DNA: TGTGCCAGTAGCTGGGGGGGCGGAAGTCTAAGGAACAATGAGCAGTTCTTC. Protein sequence: CASSWGGGSLRNNEQFF. The complete variable domain, with remaining parts taken from reference TRBV19 and TRBJ2-1, reads DGGITQSPKYLFRKEGQNVTLSCEQNLNHDAMYWYRQDPGQGLRLIYYSQIVNDFQKGDIAEGYSVSREKKESFPLTVTSAQKNPTAFYLCASSWGGGSLRNNEQFFGPGTRLTVL.

This rearrangement joins TRBV4-3 to TRBJ2-1; TRBD2 agrees at 9 bases. In germline, CDR1 is LGHNA, CDR2 YSLEER. The CDR3 is made up of 16 amino acids. The ends lost 1 base at V and 6 bases at J; junction bases unmatched: 7. The CDR3 spells CASSQGASGVSNEQFF. CDR3 coding DNA: TGCGCCAGCAGCCAAGGGGCTAGCGGGGTTTCCAATGAGCAGTTCTTC.

This sequence joins TRBV3-1 and TRBJ2-3; 8 nucleotides agree with TRBD1. CDR3 size: 15 residues. V shed 5 bases and J 3 bases; nucleotides not matched to a gene: 7. Per germline, CDR1 LGHDT and CDR2 YNNKEL (reference sequence). The CDR3: CASSARDRWTDTQYF. The DNA of the CDR3 is TGTGCCAGCAGCGCCCGGGACAGGTGGACAGATACGCAGTATTTT.

The gene calls are TRBV20-1 and TRBJ1-1, with D perhaps TRBD1 (6 bases). V shed 6 bases and J shed 1 base, with 12 bases lying between them. Germline V gene sequence: CDR1 DFQATT, CDR2 SNEGSKA (reference sequence). CDR3 size: 13 residues. CDR3 protein: CSALGQTNTEAFF. CDR3 coding DNA: TGCAGTGCACTTGGACAGACGAACACTGAAGCTTTCTTT.

This rearrangement joins TRBV18 to TRBJ2-5, with D possibly being TRBD1 or TRBD2 (5 bases each). Trimming pared 4 bases from V and 2 bases from J, leaving 17 bases between. Germline CDR1 and CDR2: KGHSH and LQKENI. This CDR3 has 16 residues. The DNA of the CDR3 is TGTGCCAGCTCACTAGGACTCACAGGTGTACAAGAGACCCAGTACTTC. The encoded protein is CASSLGLTGVQETQYF.

This clonotype has at least ten counts. The rearrangement joins TRBV5-1 to TRBJ1-1; TRBD1 matches at 11 bases. V shed 4 bases, J shed 5 bases, and the junction held 10 bases outside the gene matches. From germline, CDR1 is SGHRS and CDR2 YFSETQ. CDR3 size: 16 residues. The CDR3 bases are TGCGCCAGCAGCGGCGGGACAGGGGGTGGCTTTACTGAAGCTTTCTTT. Protein: CASSGGTGGGFTEAFF. Using reference TRBV5-1 and TRBJ1-1 for the parts outside the CDR3, the full variable domain is KAGVTQTPRYLIKTRGQQVTLSCSPISGHRSVSWYQQTPGQGLQFLFEYFSETQRNKGNFPGRFSGRQFSNSRSEMNVSTLELGDSALYLCASSGGTGGGFTEAFFGQGTRLTVV.

This clonotype was counted a few times. The chain recombines TRBV27 with TRBJ1-6, with D unresolved. The germline V and J ends were trimmed by 6 bases and 9 bases, with 30 bases remaining between them. The CDR3 sequence is 19 residues long. CDR1 MNHEY and CDR2 SMNVEV come from the germline V gene (reference sequence). The CDR3 sequence is CASSLKGVWGPGPSSPLHF. CDR3 in DNA: TGTGCCAGCAGCCTTAAGGGCGTTTGGGGTCCAGGACCATCTTCACCCCTCCACTTT.

The rearrangement links TRBV29-1 to TRBJ2-3; tentative D call: TRBD2 (5 bases). Germline V gene data show CDR1 as SQVTM and CDR2 as ANQGSEA. The V end was cut by 2 bases, the J end by 4 bases, with 7 bases between. This CDR3 is built from 12 residues. The CDR3, as DNA: TGCAGCGTTGAACTAGCCCCAGATACGCAGTATTTT. Its translation is CSVELAPDTQYF.